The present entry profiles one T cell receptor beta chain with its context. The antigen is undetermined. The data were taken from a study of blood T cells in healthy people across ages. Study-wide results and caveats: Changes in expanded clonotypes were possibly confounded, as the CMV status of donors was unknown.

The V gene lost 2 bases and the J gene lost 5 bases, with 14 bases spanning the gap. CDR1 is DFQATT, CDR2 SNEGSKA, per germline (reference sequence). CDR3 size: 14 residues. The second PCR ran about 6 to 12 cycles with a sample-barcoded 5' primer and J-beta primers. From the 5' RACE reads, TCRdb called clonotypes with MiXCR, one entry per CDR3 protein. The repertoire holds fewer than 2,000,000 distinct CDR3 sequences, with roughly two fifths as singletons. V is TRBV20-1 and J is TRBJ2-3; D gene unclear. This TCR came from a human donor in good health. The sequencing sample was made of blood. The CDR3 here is CSARSQTPGDTQYF. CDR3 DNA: TGCAGTGCTAGATCACAGACACCCGGAGATACGCAGTATTTT.